This record concerns one TCR beta chain sequence. The antigen it recognizes is unknown. No much larger clonotype is one base removed from it; base qualities were not supplied. The cohort comprised around 700 healthy bone marrow donors. All cohort members were sampled while nominally healthy, although unrecorded immune exposures were likely present. The donor tested CMV seronegative, placing the donor among the approximately 400 seronegative members of the cohort. Each donor provided a peripheral blood sample, and peripheral blood mononuclear cells were used for TCR beta sequencing. The Qiagen DNeasy Blood Extraction Kit was used to extract genomic DNA from the blood cell samples. Via the germline V gene, CDR1 is SGHVS and CDR2 FNYEAQ. The V end gives up 4 bases and the J end 0 bases, leaving 3 bases in the junction not matched to a gene. The CDR3 numbers 15 residues from cysteine through phenylalanine. The sequence is cut down to CDR3 DNA, 45 bases in frame from base 1.

The library relied on the immunoSEQ multiplex PCR assay. For the multiplex PCR, a mixture combining 60 forward primers for TCR Vbeta segments and 13 reverse primers for TCR Jbeta segments was used. Amplification of the CDR3 region of rearranged TCR beta genes was performed with a multiplex PCR assay on genomic DNA. Amplified TCR beta libraries were sequenced as 87-base-pair reads on the Illumina HiSeq System. The original methods were these. Across the 500 to 750 repertoires, a later analysis counted tens of millions of unique TCR beta chains, 8.5 million to 12 million of which were shared by at least two donors. A nearest-neighbor algorithm error-corrected the raw reads and collapsed the reads into unique sequences, merging closely related sequences to remove PCR and sequencing errors. V, D and J gene segments were assigned by aligning CDR3 sequences to IMGT reference sequences. For a sequence to be retained, a match of at least six nucleotides was required to both a V gene segment and a J gene segment. Rearrangements were called productive when the CDR3 lacked stop codons and stayed in frame with V and J; all others were non-productive. Following IMGT convention, CDR3 was defined as the stretch from the second conserved V-encoded cysteine to the conserved J-encoded phenylalanine. In an earlier analysis of some 550 of the donors, sequences lacking an unambiguous match to a single V gene segment were excluded. In an earlier analysis of a few hundred of the donors, V segments were called functional above 56.7% productive rearrangements and were called segregating when the between-donor standard deviation exceeded 5%. To diagnose cytomegalovirus status from the catalog of TCR beta chain sequences, a statistical classification framework was built. A later analysis assigned V and J genes by comparing TCR nucleotide sequences with IMGT/GENE-DB human TR gene sequences. In a later analysis, CDR3 sequences and most-parsimonious VDJ recombination scenarios were assigned using the TCRdist pipeline. A later analysis defined each TCR beta chain by its CDR3 amino acid sequence plus V-gene family, and excluded reads lacking a unique V-gene family. To address suspected cross-contamination and a sequencing artifact, a later analysis removed around 600 highly shared, low-generation-probability nucleotide sequences. In a later analysis, a clonal expansion index was calculated for each public chain from normalized within-repertoire ranks of inferred template counts. A later analysis computed generation probabilities with a VDJ recombination model fitted to out-of-frame rearrangements, and checked the results against IGoR. In a later analysis, TCR-TCR, TCR-HLA and TCR-CMV co-occurrence was scored with hypergeometric tests, and a repertoire-size bias correction was applied to TCR pairs. A later analysis estimated false discovery rates by permuting HLA or CMV assignments 20 times. In a later analysis, co-occurring TCRs were grouped with DBSCAN, and TCRdist sequence similarity was added when clustering was performed within HLA-allele-positive subsets. For co-occurrence clustering, repertoires with fewer than 30,000 or more than 120,000 public chains were excluded, along with four to six repertoires with anomalous nucleotide sharing. Imported from immuneACCESS, the table was reduced by TCRdb to in-frame sequences with V and J called. These copies leave out some clones; in studies compared against another copy, an unresolved V gene accounts for under half, and the cause of the remainder is not known. V, J and clone size are taken as reported in that table, and D and trimming were inferred from the DNA itself. For this sample the table gives around 200,000 clones, of which 75% to 90% were detected only once. The leading ten clones occupy around 0.31% of the sample.

The entry originates in a study of cytomegalovirus exposure and HLA in healthy donors (dated by TCRdb to between 2016 and 2019). Turning to the overall study: An earlier analysis of 587 of the donors reported about 300 Gb of sequence data and 117 million unique TCR beta sequences obtained from 150 million to 200 million T cells. In the later analysis, no new phenotypic data were used to find candidate immune exposures; instead, reliance was placed on TCR beta sequences and their occurrence across donors. Along with the approximately 670-subject first cohort, a separate validation cohort of 120 different subjects was used. Alongside the repertoire data, information on donor age, sex, ethnicity and CMV serostatus was compiled. An early release covering just under 650 HLA-typed donors comprised approximately 300 gigabases of sequencing data and around 85 million unique TCR sequences. HLA typing covered class I and class II loci at four-digit resolution. The study aimed to test whether signatures of past pathogen exposure could be identified by cataloging public T cell receptors. Of the roughly 410 genotyped donors, 65% to 90% were placed in the genetic ancestry cluster associated with self-reported Caucasian donors. An earlier analysis of approximately 500 of the donors applied high-throughput TCR beta sequencing to assess whether each TCR beta V gene segment acted as functional or pseudogenic. High-throughput TCR immunosequencing, statistical association of individual TCRs with disease status, and machine learning were combined to predict cytomegalovirus infection status. In a later genetic analysis, genome-wide SNP genotypes for about three fifths of the roughly 670 donors were used, and that subset was treated as a discovery cohort. On average, around 230,000 unique TCR beta nucleotide sequences were sequenced per donor among some 430 genotyped donors of the cohort, with roughly 20% of those sequences being non-productive. Every repertoire in the discovery cohort had been generated on one and the same sequencing platform. A later analysis re-examined previously published TCR beta repertoires from 600 to 700 donors and added high-resolution HLA genotyping to investigate patterns of TCR occurrence. Roughly 5 DR-DQ haplotypes were handled as single units for association and clustering, since linkage in the cohort was strong. The T cell repertoires of around 670 subjects were profiled by immunosequencing and related to cytomegalovirus serostatus. Typing coverage differed by locus: A, B, C, DRB1 and DQB1 were typed in about 629-640 donors, DQA1 in roughly 500, DPA1 in around 610, and DPB1 in 472. Beyond this particular receptor, the publication reports: In vitro tests confirmed that three of the cytomegalovirus-associated TCR beta chains recognize cytomegalovirus antigens. A later genetic analysis reported fewer N-insertions in productive TCRs among donors in an Asian-associated ancestry cluster than the roughly 700-donor mean. In the study, 164 TCR beta chains were listed as associated with cytomegalovirus. A later analysis found that most CMV-associated TCR beta chains appeared HLA-restricted, with HLA associations seemingly driven largely by CMV exposure. In a later genetic analysis, a missense DCLRE1C variant was associated with V-gene and J-gene trimming of TCR beta chains, and the association was replicated in an independent cohort. The authors suggested that the approach could potentially be extended to other disease states and immunological phenotypes. An earlier analysis of approximately 530 of the donors showed that most TCR beta V segments appeared in productive rearrangements either about 87% or about 30% of the time, which broadly matched IMGT annotations. While some public TCRs were present in many individuals, most TCR sequences turned up only very rarely across donors. Some IMGT-functional V segments, including TRBV6-2 and TRBV6-3, could not be told apart with the 87-base-pair reads, so those segments were excluded. Immune exposure information for the cohort was limited to CMV serostatus. The cohort was sequenced for TCR beta chains only, and without alpha or paired-chain data the features that could be detected were limited. Presence/absence analyses assumed roughly uniform sequencing depth across donors, an assumption that may not hold. Assigning TCR associations to individual alleles was difficult when HLA alleles, especially DR and DQ, strongly co-occurred. In a later analysis, around 17,000 TCR beta sequences were associated with specific HLA alleles at a false discovery rate of 0.05. Linkage disequilibrium might explain the correlated functional status among segregating V segments, but an unknown experimental factor could not be ruled out. A later analysis found that HLA-associated TCR beta chains were more clonally expanded and had lower generation probabilities than equally common non-associated chains. In a later analysis, the rate of TCR association differed among HLA loci, with DRB1 alleles having the most associated TCRs and HLA-C alleles having the fewest. In both the original and validation cohorts, the classifier was reported to diagnose cytomegalovirus status with high specificity and sensitivity. A cluster of highly shared sequence variants was judged likely to be a technical artifact of the sequencing pipeline. A further reported finding was that TCR beta sequences accurately predicted the HLA-A and HLA-B alleles for most subjects in the first cohort. Because some donors lacked HLA typing at each locus, the association tests relied only on the typed subset. The earlier analysis of almost 600 of the donors excluded roughly 16 rarely observed V segments, including chromosome 9 orphons, because counts were too low. A later analysis reported that several top co-occurrence clusters appeared linked to parvovirus B19, influenza, CMV and Epstein-Barr virus.

The sample consisted of PBMCs. The chain joins TRBV7-6 to TRBJ2-1; 7 bases in the junction line up with TRBD1. The clonotype originates from a woman in her twenties or thirties in good health and CMV-seronegative. The DNA is as follows: TGTGCCAGCAGCTCCGGACAGGCCTCCTACAATGAGCAGTTCTTC. Its translation is CASSSGQASYNEQFF.